Listed below are T cell receptor beta chains from one sample, sequenced in a study of blood T cell repertoires in COVID-19. Libraries were prepared by immunoSEQ multiplex PCR; TCRdb keeps only in-frame clonotypes and omits some of them. The table records around 170,000 clones, 84% of them present only once. The sample consisted of PBMCs or T cells enriched from blood (not recorded which). These receptors were collected from a man aged 45-65 years who had recovered from COVID-19. CDR3s include the opening cysteine and the closing phenylalanine or tryptophan. D genes are given only for firm matches. A clone size is listed for some rows: how often the clone was seen (once, few, many), or a class if it is expanded.

-	TRBV11-3	-	TRBJ1-1	TGTGCCAGCAGCTCCGGAGGGATGGGGAACACTGAAGCTTTCTTT	CASSSGGMGNTEAFF
-	TRBV27	-	TRBJ2-1	TGTGCCAGCAGTGCAAACAGGGTGGTTAACGATGAGCAGTTCTTC	CASSANRVVNDEQFF
TRBD2	TRBV19	few	TRBJ2-2	TGTGCCAGTAGTATTGCAGGAGCGGGAGTCACCGGGGAGCTGTTTTTT	CASSIAGAGVTGELFF
-	TRBV9	-	TRBJ1-4	TGTGCCAGCACCCGAGACGGGGGGGCTAATGAAAAACTGTTTTTT	CASTRDGGANEKLFF
TRBD2	TRBV7-9	-	TRBJ2-5	TGTGCCAGCAGCTTAGCAAGCGGGGGGGCGGAGACCCAGTACTTC	CASSLASGGAETQYF
-	TRBV6-5	many	TRBJ1-2	TGTGCCAGCAGTTACTTGGACAGCAGAGGCTACACCTTC	CASSYLDSRGYTF
-	TRBV9	-	TRBJ1-6	TGTGCCAGCAGCGTAGCCGCGGGGGCACGAAATTCACCCCTCCACTTT	CASSVAAGARNSPLHF
TRBD2	TRBV4-1	-	TRBJ2-3	TGCGCCAGCAGCCAAGAGGGACTAGCCAGCACATATACGCAGTATTTT	CASSQEGLASTYTQYF
TRBD2	TRBV6-5	-	TRBJ2-7	TGTGCCAGCAGTTCCTGGCGGGGGTCCCCCTACGAGCAGTACTTC	CASSSWRGSPYEQYF
TRBD1	TRBV3-1/TRBV3-2	-	TRBJ1-2	TGTGCCAGCAGCCTTTCGTGGGGACAGGATGGTTACACCTTC	CASSLSWGQDGYTF
-	TRBV2	once	TRBJ2-1	TGTGCCAGCAGTGAAGCGTCGTTTAATGAGCAGTTCTTC	CASSEASFNEQFF
TRBD2	TRBV9	-	TRBJ2-6	TGTGCCAGCAGCCCCCGATTGTATAGCGGGGGGGGATCCGGGGCCAACGTCCTGACTTTC	CASSPRLYSGGGSGANVLTF
-	TRBV19	-	TRBJ1-1	TGTGCCAGCAATACCGGGTGGAACACTGAAGCTTTCTTT	CASNTGWNTEAFF
TRBD1	TRBV27	-	TRBJ1-2	TGTGCCAGCACCCCATCGGGACAGGGGGCATCAGGCTACACCTTC	CASTPSGQGASGYTF
-	TRBV10-2	few	TRBJ1-1	TGCGCCAGCATTAGACAGACGAACACTGAAGCTTTCTTT	CASIRQTNTEAFF
-	TRBV6-1	-	TRBJ1-6	TGTGCCAGCAGTGAACTAATAAGGGGCAATTCACCCCTCCACTTT	CASSELIRGNSPLHF
-	TRBV4-2	-	TRBJ1-2	TGTGCCAGCAGCCAAGATGAGGACTTTTGGGGCTACACCTTC	CASSQDEDFWGYTF
-	TRBV27	-	TRBJ1-2	TGTGCCAGCAGGGGCAGGGAAGGATTTTATGGCTACACCTTC	CASRGREGFYGYTF
TRBD1	TRBV6-5	-	TRBJ1-1	TGTGCCAGCAGGTGGACAGGTGAAGCTTTCTTT	CASRWTGEAFF
-	TRBV3-1/TRBV3-2	-	TRBJ1-1	TGTGCCAGCAGCCCGTTCGGCCTACTCGGCAGGGGAAACACTGAAGCTTTCTTT	CASSPFGLLGRGNTEAFF
-	TRBV20-1	-	TRBJ2-5	TGCAGTGCTAGTCGGGGTCACGGGGAGACCCAGTACTTC	CSASRGHGETQYF
-	TRBV5-4	-	TRBJ1-2	TGTGCCAGCAGCTCTCATAGTGAGGCGGGACGCTTGGACACCTTC	CASSSHSEAGRLDTF
-	TRBV27	once	TRBJ1-4	TGTGCCAGCAGTCCCTATTTCCGGTCGAGTGAAAAACTGTTTTTT	CASSPYFRSSEKLFF
TRBD1	TRBV6-6	-	TRBJ1-2	TGTGCCAGCAGTTATCTTGGGCAGGGGGCTAACTATGGCTACACCTTC	CASSYLGQGANYGYTF